This entry lists 8 T cell receptor beta chains sequenced from one sample in a study of glioma-infiltrating T cells. TCR alpha and beta CDR3 regions were amplified from RNA using iRepertoire nested multiplex PCR. From the multiplex PCR reads, TCRdb called clonotypes with MiXCR, one entry per CDR3 protein. The repertoire consists of about 190,000 distinct CDR3 sequences, with approximately 30% occurring once and the leading ten covering over 20%. What was sequenced was glioma tissue, nonneoplastic brain tissue, or PBMCs (not recorded which). All receptors derive from a human donor with low-grade glioma or glioblastoma, undergoing nonglioma brain surgery, or in good health (not recorded which).

The J gene is TRBJ2-7, the V gene TRBV6-1, with 7 bases identical to TRBD2. With V trimmed by 6 bases and J by 0 bases, 8 bases remained unmatched. Germline values: CDR1 MNHNS, CDR2 SASEGT. The CDR3 runs to 15 residues. Here the CDR3 DNA reads TGTGCCAGCAGGTCGGCTATAGCGGGCTCCTACGAGCAGTACTTC. This encodes CASRSAIAGSYEQYF.

Ten or more counts support this clonotype. V gene TRBV7-9 combines with J gene TRBJ1-2; TRBD1 might be the D (6 bases). Trimming removed 3 bases at V and 0 bases at J, with 8 bases between. In germline, CDR1 is SEHNR, CDR2 FQNEAQ (reference sequence). This CDR3 has 14 amino acids. The CDR3 nucleotides are TGTGCCAGCAGCTTGGACAGAACTAACTATGGCTACACCTTC. It codes for CASSLDRTNYGYTF.

Regarding this clonotype: Since no conserved phenylalanine or tryptophan closes the CDR3, a read error is the likely cause. The rearrangement uses TRBV28 and TRBJ1-6, with D perhaps TRBD1 (5 bases). This CDR3 has 12 residues. The germline gives CDR1 MDHEN, CDR2 SYDVKM. CDR3 in DNA: TGTGCCATACAGGATTCAAATTCACTCCTCCACCTT. Translation gives CAIQDSNSLLHL.

A note on this clonotype: This sequence may be a read error, since a much larger clone differs from it by one base. The chain has TRBV19 and TRBJ1-1; 7 bases fit TRBD1. Germline CDR1 and CDR2: LNHDA and SQIVND (reference sequence). The V and J ends lost 7 bases and 6 bases, in that order; junction bases with no gene match: 8. This CDR3 region has 13 residues. The CDR3 nucleotides read TGTGCCAGTACCGCACAGGGGACCGCTGAAGCTTTCTTT. This encodes CASTAQGTAEAFF.

This clonotype has a handful of counts. The chain uses TRBV11-2 and TRBJ2-7; 10 bases are shared with TRBD1. The germline CDR1 and CDR2 sequences are SGHAT and FQNNGV. This CDR3 has 14 amino acids. Trimming removed 3 bases from V and 6 bases from J; junction bases left unmatched: 5. This CDR3 reads CASSLGTGESEQYF. The CDR3 DNA follows: TGTGCCAGCAGCTTGGGGACAGGGGAAAGCGAGCAGTACTTC.

The V gene is TRBV7-3, the J gene TRBJ1-1; D possibly corresponds to TRBD1 (6 bases). The CDR3 is made up of 15 amino acids. The germline CDR1 and CDR2 sequences are SGHTA and FQGTGA. V lost 5 bases and J 0 bases, leaving 13 bases between the germline ends. The CDR3 sequence: CASSPGGQLNTEAFF. The CDR3 DNA reads as TGTGCCAGCAGCCCGGGGGGACAACTGAACACTGAAGCTTTCTTT. Full variable domain (missing parts from reference TRBV7-3 and TRBJ1-1): GAGVSQTPSNKVTEKGKYVELRCDPISGHTALYWYRQSLGQGPEFLIYFQGTGAADDSGLPNDRFFAVRPEGSVSTLKIQRTERGDSAVYLCASSPGGQLNTEAFFGQGTRLTVV.

Points on this clonotype: It may be a read error: a sequence one base away is much more abundant. The gene calls are TRBV10-3 and TRBJ2-3; 7 bases align to TRBD2. The CDR3 length is 16 residues. Germline V gene lookup returns CDR1 ENHRY and CDR2 SYGVKD. J was trimmed by 3 bases and V by 6 bases; bases with no gene match: 12. The CDR3 reads CAISLDGGSATDTQYF. In nucleotides, the CDR3 is TGTGCCATCAGCCTGGACGGGGGGAGTGCTACAGATACGCAGTATTTT.

This clonotype was picked up many times. The V call is TRBV6-2 or TRBV6-3, the J call TRBJ2-1; possible D gene TRBD1, 6 bases. Germline V gene data show CDR1 as MNHEY and CDR2 as SVGEGT. The CDR3 sequence is 15 residues long. V was clipped by 5 bases and J by 5 bases, with 16 bases between them. The CDR3, as DNA: TGTGCCAGCAGTAGACCCCGGGACACACACAATGAGCAGTTCTTC. Protein: CASSRPRDTHNEQFF.